This section outlines one TCR beta chain sequence together with its context. No antigen is known for it. A second about 6 to 12 cycle PCR used barcoded and J-beta primers. One entry per CDR3 protein, called by TCRdb with MiXCR from the 5' RACE reads. The sample records more than 650,000 distinct CDR3 sequences, 53% being singletons. This specimen comes from a study of blood T cells in healthy people across ages. Study conclusions and caveats: No conclusive comparison of naive versus antigen-experienced cells was possible with unsorted PBMCs.

This receptor was identified in a man at least 80 years old in good health. The sample consisted of blood.

In DNA form, the CDR3 reads TGTGCCAGCAGTGAATATAAGGCCGGGGAGACCCAGTACTTC. Its translation: CASSEYKAGETQYF. The chain combines TRBV25-1 with TRBJ2-5; D gene uncertain. The CDR3 runs to 14 residues. The germline gives CDR1 MGHDK, CDR2 SYGVNS. V was pared by 0 bases and J by 5 bases, with 10 bases between. The full variable domain, completed using reference TRBV25-1 and TRBJ2-5, is EADIYQTPRYLVIGTGKKITLECSQTMGHDKMYWYQQDPGMELHLIHYSYGVNSTEKGDLSSESTVSRIRTEHFPLTLESARPSHTSQYLCASSEYKAGETQYFGPGTRLLVL.